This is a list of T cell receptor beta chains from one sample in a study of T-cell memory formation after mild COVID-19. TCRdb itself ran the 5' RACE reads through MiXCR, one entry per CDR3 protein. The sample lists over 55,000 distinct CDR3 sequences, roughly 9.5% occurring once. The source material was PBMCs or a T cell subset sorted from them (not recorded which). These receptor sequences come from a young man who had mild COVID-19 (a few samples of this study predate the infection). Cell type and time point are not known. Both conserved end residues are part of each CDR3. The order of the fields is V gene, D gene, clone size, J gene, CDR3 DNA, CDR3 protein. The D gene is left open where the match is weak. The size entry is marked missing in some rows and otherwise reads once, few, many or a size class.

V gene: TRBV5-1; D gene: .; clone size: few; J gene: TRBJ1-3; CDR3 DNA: TGCGCCAGCAGCTTGGGGGCTGGAAACACCATATATTTT; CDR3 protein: CASSLGAGNTIYF
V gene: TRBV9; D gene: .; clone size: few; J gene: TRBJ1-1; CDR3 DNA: TGTGCCAGCAGCGTAGCTCTGGGGACGGCGAACACTGAAGCTTTCTTT; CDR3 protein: CASSVALGTANTEAFF
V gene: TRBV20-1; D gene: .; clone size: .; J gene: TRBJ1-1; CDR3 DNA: TGCAGTGCTAGTCTGGGAATTAACACTGAAGCTTTCTTT; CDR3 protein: CSASLGINTEAFF
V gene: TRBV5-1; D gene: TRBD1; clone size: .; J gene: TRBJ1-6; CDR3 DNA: TGCGCCAGCAGACGGACAGGGGAGCGATCACCCCTCCACTTT; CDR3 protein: CASRRTGERSPLHF
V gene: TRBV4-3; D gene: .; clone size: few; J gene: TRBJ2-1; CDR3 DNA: TGCGCCAGCAGCCAAGTAAGGGAATCCAATGAGCAGTTCTTC; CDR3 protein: CASSQVRESNEQFF
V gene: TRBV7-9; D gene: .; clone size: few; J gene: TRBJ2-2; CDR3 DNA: TGTGCCAGCAGCGCAGGCGGGGAGCTGTTTTTT; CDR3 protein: CASSAGGELFF
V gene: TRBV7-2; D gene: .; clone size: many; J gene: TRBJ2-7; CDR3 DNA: TGTGCCAGCAGCTTAGATCTTGCCGTCTCTCGGGAGCAGTACTTC; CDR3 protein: CASSLDLAVSREQYF
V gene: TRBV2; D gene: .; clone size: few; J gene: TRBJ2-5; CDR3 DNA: TGTGCCAGCAGTCCCTCTGGGGGGCCAGAGACCCAGTACTTC; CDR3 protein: CASSPSGGPETQYF
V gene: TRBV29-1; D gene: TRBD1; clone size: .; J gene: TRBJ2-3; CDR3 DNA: TGCAGCGTTGAGGGGGACAGGGAGCCAGATACGCAGTATTTT; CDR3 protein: CSVEGDREPDTQYF
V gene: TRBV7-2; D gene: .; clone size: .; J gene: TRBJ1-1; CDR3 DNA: TGTGCCAGCAGCTTAGGGTGGGTGAACACTGAAGCTTTCTTT; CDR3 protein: CASSLGWVNTEAFF
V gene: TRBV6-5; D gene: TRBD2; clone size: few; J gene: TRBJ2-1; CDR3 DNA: TGTGCCAGCAGCCGACCTTCTAGCGGGGGGCTTTTAAATGAGCAGTTCTTC; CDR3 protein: CASSRPSSGGLLNEQFF
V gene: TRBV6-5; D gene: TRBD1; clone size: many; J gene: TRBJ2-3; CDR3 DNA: TGTGCCAGCAGTGATACCGGGACAGGGAGTGCAGATACGCAGTATTTT; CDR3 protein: CASSDTGTGSADTQYF
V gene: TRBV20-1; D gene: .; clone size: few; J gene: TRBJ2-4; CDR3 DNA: TGCAGTGCCGGAGCGAGCTCAAGGAACATTCAGTACTTC; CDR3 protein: CSAGASSRNIQYF
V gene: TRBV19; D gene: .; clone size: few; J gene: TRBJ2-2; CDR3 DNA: TGTGCCAGTAGTCTTGACAGTCGGAACACCGGGGAGCTGTTTTTT; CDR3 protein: CASSLDSRNTGELFF
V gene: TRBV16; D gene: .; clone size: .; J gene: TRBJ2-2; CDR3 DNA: TGTGCCAGCAGCCAGGCGGCGGGGTCCGGGGAGCTGTTTTTT; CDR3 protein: CASSQAAGSGELFF
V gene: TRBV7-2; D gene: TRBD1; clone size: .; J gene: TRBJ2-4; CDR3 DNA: TGTGCCAGCAGCTTCAAGGGGGCGCCTGACATTCAGTACTTC; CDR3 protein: CASSFKGAPDIQYF
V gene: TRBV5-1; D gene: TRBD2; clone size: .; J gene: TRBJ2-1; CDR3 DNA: TGCGCCAGCAGCTTCGGCGGGGGGGCGAACAATGAGCAGTTCTTC; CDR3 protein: CASSFGGGANNEQFF
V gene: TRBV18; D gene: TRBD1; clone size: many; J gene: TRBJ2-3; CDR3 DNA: TGTGCCAGCTCACCACCGGGACAGATGACAGATACGCAGTATTTT; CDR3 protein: CASSPPGQMTDTQYF
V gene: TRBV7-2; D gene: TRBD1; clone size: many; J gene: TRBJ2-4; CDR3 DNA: TGTGCCAGCAGCTTCTATGGGACAGAAAAAAACATTCAGTACTTC; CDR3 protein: CASSFYGTEKNIQYF
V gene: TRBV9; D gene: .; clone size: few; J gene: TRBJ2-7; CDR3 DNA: .; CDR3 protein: CASSVGGGTEQYF
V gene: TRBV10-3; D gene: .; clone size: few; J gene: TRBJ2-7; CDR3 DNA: TGTGCCATCAGTGAAGTGGGTAGCGAGCAGTACTTC; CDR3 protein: CAISEVGSEQYF
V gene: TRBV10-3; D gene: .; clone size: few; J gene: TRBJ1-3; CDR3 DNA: TGTGCCATCAGTGAAACTGGAAACACCATATATTTT; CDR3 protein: CAISETGNTIYF
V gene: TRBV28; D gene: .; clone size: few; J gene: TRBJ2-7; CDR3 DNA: TGTGCCAGCAGTTCAGGGGCTGAGTACGAGCAGTACTTC; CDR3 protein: CASSSGAEYEQYF
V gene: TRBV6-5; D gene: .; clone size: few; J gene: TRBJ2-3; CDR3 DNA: TGTGCCAGCAGTCTCCCCGGGGGAGATACGCAGTATTTT; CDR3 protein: CASSLPGGDTQYF
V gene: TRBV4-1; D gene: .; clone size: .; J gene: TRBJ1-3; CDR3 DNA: TGCGCCAGCAGCCAAGACGGCAGGGCTAGAGGAAACACCATATATTTT; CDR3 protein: CASSQDGRARGNTIYF
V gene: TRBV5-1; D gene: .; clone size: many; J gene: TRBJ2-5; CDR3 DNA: TGCGCCAGCAGAACTGGACAGCTCCAAGAGACCCAGTACTTC; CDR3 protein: CASRTGQLQETQYF
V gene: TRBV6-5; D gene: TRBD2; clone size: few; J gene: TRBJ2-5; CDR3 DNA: TGTGCCAGCAGTTACTCCGGACTAGAGCTGGGGACCCAGTACTTC; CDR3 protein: CASSYSGLELGTQYF
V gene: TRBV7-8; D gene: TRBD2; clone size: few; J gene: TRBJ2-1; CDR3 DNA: TGTGCCAGCAGCTTATTGCGGCGGGGGTTCTACAATGAGCAGTTCTTC; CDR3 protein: CASSLLRRGFYNEQFF
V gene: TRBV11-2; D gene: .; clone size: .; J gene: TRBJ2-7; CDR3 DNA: TGTGCCAGCAGCTTAGGGCGTCACACCCTCTACGAGCAGTACTTC; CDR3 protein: CASSLGRHTLYEQYF